This T cell receptor (beta chain) appears in the sequencing data of a study of blood T cells in healthy people across ages. Primed by a sample-barcoded 5' primer and a J-beta primer mix, a second PCR proceeded for 7 to 11 cycles. A tag from a template-switch adaptor with 12 random nucleotides marked each cDNA molecule. TCRdb fed the 5' RACE reads into MiXCR, producing one record per CDR3 protein. The sample includes approximately 1.5 million distinct CDR3 sequences, 40% to 45% of them seen just once. Points from the study as a whole: Strong correlation linked observed beta diversity and percent naive T cells. The fall in TCR beta diversity per million T cells was roughly linear with age.

The sample holds a few counts of this clonotype. Its specificity is unknown. Germline CDR1 reads DFQATT; CDR2 reads SNEGSKA (reference sequence). This CDR3 has 12 residues. V was shortened by 6 bases and J by 7 bases, with 10 bases between the two germline ends. Each individual donor underwent a draw of 8.5 to 10 milliliters of peripheral blood. V is TRBV20-1 and J is TRBJ1-6; D uncertain. The sample was blood. The sequence was obtained from a woman younger than 35 in good health. CDR3 region: CSARAPNSPLHF. CDR3 DNA: TGCAGTGCGAGGGCCCCAAATTCACCCCTCCACTTT.